The 27 T cell receptor beta chains below all came from one sample that was sequenced in a study of CD8+ T cells in alopecia areata. Treatment meaning: oral pan-JAK inhibitor, 5-10 mg twice daily. Reverse transcription of extracted RNA yielded cDNA, which provided the sequencing template. Method: immunoSEQ multiplex PCR; TCRdb's copy keeps in-frame clones and lacks some. This repertoire shows about 270,000 clones, roughly 63% found once; its top ten account for about 0.88%. Sequencing was performed on CD4+ T cells sorted from blood, taken at week 52, from a patient treated with tofacitinib. These receptors came from a human donor with alopecia areata.

This chain joins TRBV30 and TRBJ2-2; D remains ambiguous. The CDR3 totals 14 residues. V lost 4 bases, J lost 1 base, and 10 bases lay in between. Germline CDR1 GTSNPN, CDR2 SVGIG (reference sequence). Written as DNA, the CDR3 is TGTGCCTGGATAGGCCCAAAGAACACCGGGGAGCTGTTTTTT. It translates to CAWIGPKNTGELFF.

This chain connects TRBV5-1 to TRBJ2-2; no clear D. V lost 6 bases, J lost 8 bases, and 17 bases lay in between. CDR3 length equals 14 residues. CDR1 is SGHRS and CDR2 is YFSETQ in the germline V gene. The CDR3 region has the DNA TGCGCCAGCAACCTCGTTCCCGAGGCTGGGGAGCTGTTTTTT. Its translation: CASNLVPEAGELFF.

This clone was seen a handful of times. The chain uses TRBV27 and TRBJ2-2, with 9 bases aligning to TRBD2. The V gene end was trimmed by 6 bases and the J gene end by 4 bases; junction bases not matched to a gene: 9. The CDR3 is 16 residues long. Germline loops: CDR1 MNHEY, CDR2 SMNVEV (reference sequence). The DNA of the CDR3 is TGTGCCAGCAGCCCTCGATGGACTAGCGCCACCGGGGAGCTGTTTTTT. This sequence encodes CASSPRWTSATGELFF.

In its sample, this clone was seen a few times. Written as DNA, the CDR3 is TGTGCTCATTCACAGGTCACCGGGGAGCTGTTTTTT. This gives the protein CAHSQVTGELFF. J is TRBJ2-2 and V is TRBV7-9; a possible D gene is TRBD1 (5 bases). The germline gives CDR1 SEHNR, CDR2 FQNEAQ (reference sequence). The CDR3 covers 12 residues.

The chain couples TRBV29-1 to TRBJ1-1, with TRBD1 as a possible D gene (5 bases). The length of the CDR3 is 13 residues. Germline lookup yields CDR1 SQVTM and CDR2 ANQGSEA. V was clipped by 4 bases and J by 0 bases, with 9 bases between them. DNA of the CDR3: TGCAGCGTTGTAGCAGGGATGAACACTGAAGCTTTCTTT. Encoded protein: CSVVAGMNTEAFF.

The V gene is TRBV7-2, the J gene TRBJ2-5; the D gene is possibly TRBD2 (6 bases). The CDR3 extends over 13 amino acids. CDR1 is SGHTA and CDR2 is FQGNSA in the germline V gene. The ends were cut back, 8 bases at V and 3 bases at J, with 13 bases in the middle. The CDR3 sequence is CASLWDFKETQYF. The CDR3 coding sequence is TGTGCCAGCCTTTGGGACTTCAAAGAGACCCAGTACTTC.

The J gene is TRBJ2-1, the V gene TRBV30; D ambiguous. With 3 bases removed from V and 6 bases from J, the gap between germline ends came to 9 bases. Per the germline V gene, CDR1 is GTSNPN and CDR2 is SVGIG (reference sequence). This CDR3 spans 12 amino acids. The CDR3 DNA reads as TGTGCCTGGAGCTTAGTTCGCAATGAGCAGTTCTTC. Translating it yields CAWSLVRNEQFF. Supplemented by reference TRBV30 and TRBJ2-1, the full variable domain reads SQTIHQWPATLVQPVGSPLSLECTVEGTSNPNLYWYRQAAGRGLQLLFYSVGIGQISSEVPQNLSASRPQDRQFILSSKKLLLSDSGFYLCAWSLVRNEQFFGPGTRLTVL.

The genes are TRBV30 and TRBJ2-7, with D unclear. The CDR3 is made up of 11 amino acids. V lost 0 bases, J lost 7 bases, and 7 bases lay in between. Germline V lookup: CDR1 GTSNPN, CDR2 SVGIG (reference sequence). CDR3 region: CAWSVQWEQYF. The CDR3 nucleotides read TGTGCCTGGAGTGTACAGTGGGAGCAGTACTTC.

This rearrangement joins TRBV18 to TRBJ1-5; TRBD1 is a possible D gene (5 bases). CDR1 is KGHSH, CDR2 LQKENI, per germline. The CDR3 has 18 residues. V gave up 1 base and J gave up 0 bases, with 16 bases separating them. CDR3 protein: CASSPLPGKGYSNQPQHF. CDR3 nucleotide sequence: TGTGCCAGCTCACCACTTCCAGGGAAAGGGTATAGCAATCAGCCCCAGCATTTT.

This clone was picked up a small number of times. J is TRBJ2-7 and V is TRBV5-1; D ambiguous. Germline-derived CDR1 and CDR2 are SGHRS and YFSETQ. Trimming took 6 bases from V and 5 from J, leaving 15 bases between them. CDR3 size: 13 residues. The CDR3 nucleotides read TGCGCCAGCACAACGGGCCAGACGGACGAGCAGTACTTC. Translating it yields CASTTGQTDEQYF.

V is TRBV5-1 and J is TRBJ2-1; TRBD2 aligns across 15 bases. Germline trimming cut 4 bases from V and 5 bases from J; bases unmatched to any gene: 7. The V gene's germline CDR1 is SGHRS and CDR2 YFSETQ. The CDR3 is 17 residues long. The CDR3 DNA is TGCGCCAGCAGCCCCGGACTAGCGGGGGGGTTAAACAATGAGCAGTTCTTC. This encodes CASSPGLAGGLNNEQFF.

The gene calls are TRBV29-1 and TRBJ2-1; 8 bases are a match to TRBD2. This CDR3 region has 13 residues. V shed 4 bases and J 9 bases; nucleotides not matched to a gene: 8. Germline loops: CDR1 SQVTM, CDR2 ANQGSEA. The CDR3 sequence: CSVVTGGLGEQFF. Written as DNA, the CDR3 is TGCAGCGTTGTGACGGGGGGGCTGGGTGAGCAGTTCTTC.

The rearrangement uses TRBV13 and TRBJ2-5; 8 bases line up with TRBD1. The V and J ends lost 5 bases and 4 bases, in that order; junction bases with no gene match: 3. The CDR3 contains 13 residues. Germline V CDR1 and CDR2: PRHDT, FYEKMQ (reference sequence). CDR3 nucleotides: TGTGCCAGCAGCCGGACAGGGCGAGAGACCCAGTACTTC. Its translation: CASSRTGRETQYF.

The chain uses TRBV7-6 and TRBJ2-6, with TRBD2 as a possible D gene (5 bases). Per germline, CDR1 SGHVS and CDR2 FNYEAQ. V was trimmed by 6 bases and J by 0 bases, leaving 9 bases between them. The CDR3 length is 15 residues. The chain's CDR3 is CASSQGSSGANVLTF. The CDR3 DNA sequence: TGTGCCAGCAGTCAAGGGAGCTCTGGGGCCAACGTCCTGACTTTC.

The V call is TRBV9, the J call TRBJ2-5; no firm D call. The germline gives CDR1 SGDLS, CDR2 YYNGEE. Trimming cost V 4 bases and J 5 bases, with 12 bases left between them. The CDR3 has 13 residues. The DNA of the CDR3 is TGTGCCAGCAGCCTAGGTAGCTGGGAGACCCAGTACTTC. Translated: CASSLGSWETQYF. Full variable domain (rest looked up from reference TRBV9 and TRBJ2-5): DSGVTQTPKHLITATGQRVTLRCSPRSGDLSVYWYQQSLDQGLQFLIQYYNGEERAKGNILERFSAQQFPDLHSELNLSSLELGDSALYFCASSLGSWETQYFGPGTRLLVL.

The chain recombines TRBV7-9 with TRBJ1-4; D remains ambiguous. CDR1 is SEHNR and CDR2 is FQNEAQ in the germline V gene (reference sequence). CDR3 length: 13 amino acids. V lost 2 bases and J 6 bases, leaving 7 bases between the germline ends. The DNA of the CDR3 is TGTGCCAGCAGCTTAAGGGAGGATGAAAAACTGTTTTTT. Residues: CASSLREDEKLFF.

On this clone: This CDR3 is also generated by other DNA sequences in the sample. The chain links TRBV30 to TRBJ1-3; D unresolved. V lost 2 bases and J 0 bases, leaving 2 bases between the germline ends. CDR3 length: 12 residues. Germline V lookup: CDR1 GTSNPN, CDR2 SVGIG (reference sequence). CDR3: CAWSSSGNTIYF. In DNA form, the CDR3 reads TGTGCCTGGAGTAGCTCTGGAAACACCATATATTTT.

The chain links TRBV14 to TRBJ1-1; tentative D call: TRBD1 (5 bases). CDR1 and CDR2 (germline): SGHDN, FVKESK. V shed 1 base and J shed 11 bases, with 14 bases lying between them. This CDR3 has 13 amino acids. The CDR3 sequence: CASSQGKGRAAFF. In DNA form, the CDR3 reads TGTGCCAGCAGCCAAGGGAAGGGGAGAGCGGCTTTCTTT.

This rearrangement joins TRBV6-5 to TRBJ1-2; 7 bases match TRBD1. The CDR3 extends over 13 amino acids. The V and J ends lost 5 bases and 4 bases, in that order; junction bases with no gene match: 4. Germline lookup yields CDR1 MNHEY and CDR2 SVGAGI. CDR3 region: CASSEGTVYGYTF. The CDR3 nucleotides are TGTGCCAGCAGTGAAGGGACAGTCTATGGCTACACCTTC.

This sequence joins TRBV4-3 and TRBJ2-5, with D maybe TRBD1 (5 bases). The germline V gene has CDR1 LGHNA and CDR2 YSLEER. The CDR3 runs to 16 residues. Trimming removed 0 bases from V and 5 bases from J, with 16 bases in between. The CDR3 nucleotides read TGCGCCAGCAGCCAAGATGGGGTAAAGGGGCGGGAGACCCAGTACTTC. It translates to CASSQDGVKGRETQYF.

This clone was detected once. The genes are TRBV5-1 and TRBJ2-6; D ambiguous. V gave up 1 base and J gave up 1 base, with 3 bases separating them. The CDR3 is 14 residues long. The germline gives CDR1 SGHRS, CDR2 YFSETQ. The CDR3 loop reads CASSLSSGANVLTF. The CDR3 DNA is TGCGCCAGCAGCTTGTCTTCTGGGGCCAACGTCCTGACTTTC. The entire variable domain, with the rest obtained from reference TRBV5-1 and TRBJ2-6, is as follows: KAGVTQTPRYLIKTRGQQVTLSCSPISGHRSVSWYQQTPGQGLQFLFEYFSETQRNKGNFPGRFSGRQFSNSRSEMNVSTLELGDSALYLCASSLSSGANVLTFGAGSRLTVL.

This clone was picked up one time. The chain joins TRBV30 to TRBJ2-1; 8 positions agree with TRBD1. Germline lookup yields CDR1 GTSNPN and CDR2 SVGIG (reference sequence). Trimming at V came to 1 base and at J to 1 base, leaving 3 bases not matched to a gene. CDR3 length: 15 residues. DNA for the CDR3: TGTGCCTGGAGTGCTGACAGGGGATCCTACAATGAGCAGTTCTTC. Translating it yields CAWSADRGSYNEQFF.

CDR3 DNA: TGTGCCAGCAAAAGAACGGTTACCCAGCCCTACGAGCAGTACTTC. Translated, it gives CASKRTVTQPYEQYF. The rearrangement uses TRBV6-5 and TRBJ2-7; D unresolved. Germline V lookup: CDR1 MNHEY, CDR2 SVGAGI. CDR3 length: 15 amino acids. Trimming removed 7 bases at V and 2 bases at J, with 18 bases between.

The chain carries TRBV29-1 and TRBJ2-1, with D possibly being TRBD2 (6 bases). Germline CDR1 is SQVTM and CDR2 is ANQGSEA. The CDR3 runs 12 residues. Trimming stripped 6 bases from V and 4 bases from J, with 10 bases between. CDR3: CSVRLVYNEQFF. The CDR3 region has the DNA TGCAGCGTCCGACTAGTTTACAATGAGCAGTTCTTC.

This clone was detected only a few times. Other nucleotide sequences in the sample specify the same CDR3. This chain joins TRBV6-5 and TRBJ2-3, with 10 nucleotides matching TRBD2. Per the germline V gene, CDR1 is MNHEY and CDR2 is SVGAGI. This CDR3 region has 15 residues. The junction had 1 base not matched to a gene; V was cut back by 4 bases and J by 0 bases. CDR3 sequence (DNA): TGTGCCAGCAGTTCTAGCGGGGGCAGCACAGATACGCAGTATTTT. As protein: CASSSSGGSTDTQYF.

The chain is built from TRBV10-3 and TRBJ2-5; 12 positions match TRBD2. The CDR3 runs to 17 residues. Germline V gene data show CDR1 as ENHRY and CDR2 as SYGVKD. V trimming: 0 bases; J trimming: 4 bases; junction bases outside the gene matches: 6. This CDR3 is CAISESRLAGGRETQYF. DNA of the CDR3: TGTGCCATCAGTGAGTCGAGGCTAGCGGGGGGGCGAGAGACCCAGTACTTC.

In this sample, this clone turned up a few times. This chain connects TRBV14 to TRBJ2-2; no definite D call. The CDR3 spans 14 residues. V was cut by 3 bases and J by 2 bases, with 7 bases left in between. The germline V gene encodes CDR1 SGHDN and CDR2 FVKESK. The CDR3 DNA reads TGTGCCAGCAGCCACCTTCGCAACACCGGGGAGCTGTTTTTT. Translating gives CASSHLRNTGELFF.